The clone carrying this T cell receptor (beta chain) was found a few times. Antigen specificity is unknown. This entry comes from a study of cytomegalovirus exposure and HLA in healthy donors. The study, taken as a whole, reports: The authors confirmed in vitro that a few CMV-associated chains were specific for CMV antigens.

Germline CDR1 MNHNS, CDR2 SASEGT. CDR3 length equals 13 residues. V lost 4 bases, J lost 5 bases, and 11 bases lay in between. The PCR used 60 Vbeta and 13 Jbeta primers. Here immunoSEQ multiplex PCR was the method, and the copy in TCRdb shows in-frame clones only, minus some. The sample lists 130,000 or so clones, approximately 80% occurring once. The V gene is TRBV6-1, the J gene TRBJ1-1, with D possibly matching TRBD1 (5 bases). The specimen was PBMCs. This clonotype was sampled from a man aged 18 to 30 in good health and CMV-seronegative. The CDR3 DNA sequence: TGTGCCAGCAGTGCTGTTAAGGGGACTGAAGCTTTCTTT. Translated, it gives CASSAVKGTEAFF.